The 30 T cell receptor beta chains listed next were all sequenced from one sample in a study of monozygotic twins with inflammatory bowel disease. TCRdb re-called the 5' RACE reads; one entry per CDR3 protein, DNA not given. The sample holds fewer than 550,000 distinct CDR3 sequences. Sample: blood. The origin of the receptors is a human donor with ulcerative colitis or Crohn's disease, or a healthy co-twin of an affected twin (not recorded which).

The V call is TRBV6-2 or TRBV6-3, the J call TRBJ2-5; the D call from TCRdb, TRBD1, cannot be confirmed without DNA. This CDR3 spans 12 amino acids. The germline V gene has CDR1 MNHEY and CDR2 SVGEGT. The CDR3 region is CASRGQVETQYF.

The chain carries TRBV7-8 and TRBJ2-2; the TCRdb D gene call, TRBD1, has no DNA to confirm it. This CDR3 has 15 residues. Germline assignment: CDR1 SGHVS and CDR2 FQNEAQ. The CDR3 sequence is CASSFDRGSSGELFF.

The CDR3 is CASSQLDRFSSYGYTF. V usage is TRBV3-1 and J usage is TRBJ1-2; absent DNA, TCRdb's TRBD1 call cannot be checked. Germline CDR1 LGHDT, CDR2 YNNKEL (reference sequence). There are 16 residues in the CDR3.

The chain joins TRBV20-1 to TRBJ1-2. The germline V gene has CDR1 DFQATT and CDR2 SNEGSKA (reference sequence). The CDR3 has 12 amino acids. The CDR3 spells CSALQNNYGYTF.

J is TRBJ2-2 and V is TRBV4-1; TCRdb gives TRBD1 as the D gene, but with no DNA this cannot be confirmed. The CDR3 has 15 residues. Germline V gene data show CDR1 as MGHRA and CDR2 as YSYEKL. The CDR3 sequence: CASSQGVAPTGELFF.

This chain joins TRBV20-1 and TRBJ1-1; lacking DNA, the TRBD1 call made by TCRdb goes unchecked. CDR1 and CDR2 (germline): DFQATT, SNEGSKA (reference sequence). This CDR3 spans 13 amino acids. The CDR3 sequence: CSATNQGNTEAFF.

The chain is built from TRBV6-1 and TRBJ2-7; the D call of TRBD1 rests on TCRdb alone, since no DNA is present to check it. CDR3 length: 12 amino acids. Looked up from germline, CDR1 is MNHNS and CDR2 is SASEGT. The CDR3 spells CASSIDRNEQYF.

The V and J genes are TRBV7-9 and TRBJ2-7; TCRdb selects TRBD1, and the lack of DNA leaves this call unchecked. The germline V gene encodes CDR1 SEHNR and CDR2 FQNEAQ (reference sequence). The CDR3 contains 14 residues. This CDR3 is CASSRGTDTYEQYF.

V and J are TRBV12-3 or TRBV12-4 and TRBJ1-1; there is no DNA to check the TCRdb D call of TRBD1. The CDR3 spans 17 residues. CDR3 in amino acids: CASSFTLRQGRNTEAFF.

The CDR3 region is CASSGQGASTGELFF. V usage is TRBV6-4 and J usage is TRBJ2-2; TCRdb designates TRBD1, a call that cannot be tested without DNA. CDR3 length: 15 amino acids. The germline CDR1 and CDR2 sequences are MRHNA and SNTAGT.

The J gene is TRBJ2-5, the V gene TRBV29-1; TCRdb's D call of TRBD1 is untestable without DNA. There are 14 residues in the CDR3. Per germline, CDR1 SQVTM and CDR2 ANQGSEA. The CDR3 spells CSVLSDREEETQYF. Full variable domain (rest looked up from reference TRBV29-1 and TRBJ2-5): SAVISQKPSRDICQRGTSLTIQCQVDSQVTMMFWYRQQPGQSLTLIATANQGSEATYESGFVIDKFPISRPNLTFSTLTVSNMSPEDSSIYLCSVLSDREEETQYFGPGTRLLVL.

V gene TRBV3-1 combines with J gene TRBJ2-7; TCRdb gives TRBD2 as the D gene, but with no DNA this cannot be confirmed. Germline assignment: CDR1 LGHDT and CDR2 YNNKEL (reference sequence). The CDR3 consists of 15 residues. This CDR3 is CASSQEIAEGGEQYF.

The CDR3 region is CATGQYNEQFF. This chain joins TRBV24-1 and TRBJ2-1; TCRdb picks TRBD1, but there is no DNA to check that call. CDR3 length equals 11 residues. Germline lookup yields CDR1 KGHDR and CDR2 SFDVKD.

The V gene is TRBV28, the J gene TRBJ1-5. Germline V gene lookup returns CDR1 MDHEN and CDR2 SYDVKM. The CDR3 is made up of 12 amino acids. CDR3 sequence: CASSLTRQPQHF.

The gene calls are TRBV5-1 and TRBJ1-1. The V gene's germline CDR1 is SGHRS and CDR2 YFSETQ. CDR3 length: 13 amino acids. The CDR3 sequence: CASSFVVDTEAFF.

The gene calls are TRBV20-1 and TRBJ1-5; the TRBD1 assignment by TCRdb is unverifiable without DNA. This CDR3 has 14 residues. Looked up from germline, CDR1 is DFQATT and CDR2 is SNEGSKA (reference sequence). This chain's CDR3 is CSAIAPRGNQPQHF.

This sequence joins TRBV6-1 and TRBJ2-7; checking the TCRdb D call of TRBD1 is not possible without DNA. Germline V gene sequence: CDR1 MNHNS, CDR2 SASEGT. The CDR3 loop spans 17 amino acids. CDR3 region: CASRDPPGQTKTYEQYF.

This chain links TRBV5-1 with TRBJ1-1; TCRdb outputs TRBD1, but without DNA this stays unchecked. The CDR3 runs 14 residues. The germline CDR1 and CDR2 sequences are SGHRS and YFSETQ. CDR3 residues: CASRFTGGITEAFF.

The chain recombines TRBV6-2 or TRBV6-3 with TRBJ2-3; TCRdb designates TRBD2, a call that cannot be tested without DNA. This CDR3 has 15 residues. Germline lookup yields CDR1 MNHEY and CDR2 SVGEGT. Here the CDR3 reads CASSLSGISTDTQYF.

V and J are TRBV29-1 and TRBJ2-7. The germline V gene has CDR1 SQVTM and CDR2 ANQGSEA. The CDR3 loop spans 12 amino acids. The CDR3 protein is CSVVVDSYEQYF.

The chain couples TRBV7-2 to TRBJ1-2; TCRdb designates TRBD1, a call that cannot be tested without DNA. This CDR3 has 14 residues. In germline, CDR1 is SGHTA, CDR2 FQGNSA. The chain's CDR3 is CASSLRGVDYGYTF.

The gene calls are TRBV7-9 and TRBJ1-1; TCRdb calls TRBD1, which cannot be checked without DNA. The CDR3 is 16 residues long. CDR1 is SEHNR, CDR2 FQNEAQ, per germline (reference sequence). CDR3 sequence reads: CASSSRSGTGRDEAFF. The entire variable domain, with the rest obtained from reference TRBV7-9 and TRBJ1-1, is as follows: DTGVSQNPRHKITKRGQNVTFRCDPISEHNRLYWYRQTLGQGPEFLTYFQNEAQLEKSRLLSDRFSAERPKGSFSTLEIQRTEQGDSAMYLCASSSRSGTGRDEAFFGQGTRLTVV.

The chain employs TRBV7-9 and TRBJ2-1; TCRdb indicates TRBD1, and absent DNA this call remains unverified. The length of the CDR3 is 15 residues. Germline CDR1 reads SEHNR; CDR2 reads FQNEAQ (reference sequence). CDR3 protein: CASSLGGAPDNEQFF.

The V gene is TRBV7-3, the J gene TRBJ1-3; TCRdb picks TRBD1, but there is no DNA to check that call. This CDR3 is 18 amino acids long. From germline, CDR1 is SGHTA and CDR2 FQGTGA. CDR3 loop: CASSYPRTGGISGNTIYF. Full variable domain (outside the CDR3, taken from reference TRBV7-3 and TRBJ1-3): GAGVSQTPSNKVTEKGKYVELRCDPISGHTALYWYRQSLGQGPEFLIYFQGTGAADDSGLPNDRFFAVRPEGSVSTLKIQRTERGDSAVYLCASSYPRTGGISGNTIYFGEGSWLTVV.

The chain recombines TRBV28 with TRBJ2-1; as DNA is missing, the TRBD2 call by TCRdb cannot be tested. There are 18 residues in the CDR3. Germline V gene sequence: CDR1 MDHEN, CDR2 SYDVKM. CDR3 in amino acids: CASSSSRLAGVRYNEQFF. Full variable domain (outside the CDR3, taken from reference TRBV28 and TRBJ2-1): DVKVTQSSRYLVKRTGEKVFLECVQDMDHENMFWYRQDPGLGLRLIYFSYDVKMKEKGDIPEGYSVSREKKERFSLILESASTNQTSMYLCASSSSRLAGVRYNEQFFGPGTRLTVL.

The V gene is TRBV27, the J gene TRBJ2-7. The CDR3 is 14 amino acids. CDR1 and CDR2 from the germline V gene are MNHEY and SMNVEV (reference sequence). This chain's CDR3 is CASSFWRSPYEQYF.

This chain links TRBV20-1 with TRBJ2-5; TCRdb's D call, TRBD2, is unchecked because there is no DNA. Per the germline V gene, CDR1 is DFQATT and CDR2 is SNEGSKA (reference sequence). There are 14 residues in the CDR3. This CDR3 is CSALKGVGQETQYF.

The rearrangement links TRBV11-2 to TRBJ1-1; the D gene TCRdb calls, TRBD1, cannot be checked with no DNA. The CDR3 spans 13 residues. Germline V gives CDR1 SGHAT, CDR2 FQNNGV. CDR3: CASSLDPGPEAFF. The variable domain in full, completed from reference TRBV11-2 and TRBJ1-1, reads EAGVAQSPRYKIIEKRQSVAFWCNPISGHATLYWYQQILGQGPKLLIQFQNNGVVDDSQLPKDRFSAERLKGVDSTLKIQPAKLEDSAVYLCASSLDPGPEAFFGQGTRLTVV.

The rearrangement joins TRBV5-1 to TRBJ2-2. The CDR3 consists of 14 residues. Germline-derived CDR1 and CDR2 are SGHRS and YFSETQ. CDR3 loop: CASSEQSNTGELFF.

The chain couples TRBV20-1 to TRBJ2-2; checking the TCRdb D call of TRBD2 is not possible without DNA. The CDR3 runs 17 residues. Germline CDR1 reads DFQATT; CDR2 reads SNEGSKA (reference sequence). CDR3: CSAQTSGGLVNTGELFF.